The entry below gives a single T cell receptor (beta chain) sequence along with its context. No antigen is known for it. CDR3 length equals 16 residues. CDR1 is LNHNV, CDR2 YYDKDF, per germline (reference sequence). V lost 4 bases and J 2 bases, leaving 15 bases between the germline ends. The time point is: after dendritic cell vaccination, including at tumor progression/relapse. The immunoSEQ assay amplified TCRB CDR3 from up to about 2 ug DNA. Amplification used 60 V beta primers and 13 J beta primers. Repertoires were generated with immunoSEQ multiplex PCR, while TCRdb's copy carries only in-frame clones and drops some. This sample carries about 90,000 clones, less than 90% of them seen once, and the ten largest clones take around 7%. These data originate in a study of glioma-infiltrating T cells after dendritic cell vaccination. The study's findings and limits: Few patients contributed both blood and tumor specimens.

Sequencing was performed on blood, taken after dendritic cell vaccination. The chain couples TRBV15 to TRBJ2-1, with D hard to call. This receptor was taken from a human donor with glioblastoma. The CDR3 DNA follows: TGTGCCACCAGCATACGACTGGTCCAGCCCTACAATGAGCAGTTCTTC. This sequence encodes CATSIRLVQPYNEQFF.